What follows are 8 T cell receptor beta chains derived from one specimen sequenced in a study of monozygotic twins with inflammatory bowel disease. TCRdb reprocessed the 5' RACE reads and stores each CDR3 protein as one record, lacking DNA. Here the sample table reports about 160,000 distinct CDR3 sequences. The sequencing sample was made of blood. The receptors shown here come from a human donor with ulcerative colitis or Crohn's disease, or a healthy co-twin of an affected twin (not recorded which).

V gene TRBV20-1 combines with J gene TRBJ2-7; TCRdb indicates TRBD1, and absent DNA this call remains unverified. The germline gives CDR1 DFQATT, CDR2 SNEGSKA (reference sequence). This CDR3 is 15 amino acids long. CDR3 sequence reads: CSARDFRQVLDEQYF.

The genes are TRBV20-1 and TRBJ2-3; TCRdb calls TRBD2, which cannot be checked without DNA. The CDR3 length is 20 residues. Germline V gives CDR1 DFQATT, CDR2 SNEGSKA (reference sequence). The CDR3 loop is CSARAQATSGSTRATDTQYF.

J is TRBJ2-3 and V is TRBV27; with no DNA, the TCRdb D assignment of TRBD1 cannot be verified. Germline values: CDR1 MNHEY, CDR2 SMNVEV (reference sequence). This CDR3 comprises 16 residues. This chain's CDR3 is CASSLFSPGRADTQYF.

This rearrangement joins TRBV5-5 to TRBJ1-1. Germline values: CDR1 SGHKS, CDR2 YYEKEE (reference sequence). The length of the CDR3 is 16 residues. The CDR3 reads CASSPTSSSAYTEAFF.

The CDR3 reads CASSFDRGSPYEQYF. The chain links TRBV7-2 to TRBJ2-7; TCRdb designates TRBD1, a call that cannot be tested without DNA. Germline V lookup: CDR1 SGHTA, CDR2 FQGNSA. This CDR3 contains 15 residues.

The chain joins TRBV3-1 to TRBJ2-1. Germline lookup yields CDR1 LGHDT and CDR2 YNNKEL (reference sequence). The CDR3 consists of 16 residues. The CDR3 protein is CASSSRLKSSYNEQFF.

This chain links TRBV19 with TRBJ1-1. CDR1 is LNHDA, CDR2 SQIVND, per germline (reference sequence). CDR3 length: 13 amino acids. CDR3 loop: CASSQQANTEAFF. The full variable domain, with the rest looked up from reference TRBV19 and TRBJ1-1, is DGGITQSPKYLFRKEGQNVTLSCEQNLNHDAMYWYRQDPGQGLRLIYYSQIVNDFQKGDIAEGYSVSREKKESFPLTVTSAQKNPTAFYLCASSQQANTEAFFGQGTRLTVV.

This rearrangement joins TRBV20-1 to TRBJ2-2. The CDR3 runs to 16 residues. Per germline, CDR1 DFQATT and CDR2 SNEGSKA (reference sequence). CDR3 residues: CSARDPGPANTGELFF.